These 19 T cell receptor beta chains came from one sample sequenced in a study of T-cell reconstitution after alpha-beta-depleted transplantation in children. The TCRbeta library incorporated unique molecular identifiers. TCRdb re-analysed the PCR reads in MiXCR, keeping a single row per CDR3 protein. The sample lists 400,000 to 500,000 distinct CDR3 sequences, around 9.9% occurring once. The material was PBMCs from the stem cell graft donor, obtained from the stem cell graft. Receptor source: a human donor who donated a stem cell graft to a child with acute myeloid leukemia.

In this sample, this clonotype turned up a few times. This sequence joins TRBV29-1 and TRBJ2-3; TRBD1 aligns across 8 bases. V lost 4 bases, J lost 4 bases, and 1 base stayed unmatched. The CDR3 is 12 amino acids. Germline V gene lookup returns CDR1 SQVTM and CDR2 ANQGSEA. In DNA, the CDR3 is TGCAGCGTTGCCAGGGGGCCAGATACGCAGTATTTT. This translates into CSVARGPDTQYF.

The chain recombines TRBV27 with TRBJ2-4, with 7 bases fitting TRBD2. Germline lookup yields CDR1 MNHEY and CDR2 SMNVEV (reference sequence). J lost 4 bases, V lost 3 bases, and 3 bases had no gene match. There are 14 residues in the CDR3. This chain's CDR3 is CASSFAGEKNIQYF. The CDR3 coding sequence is TGTGCCAGCAGTTTTGCGGGGGAGAAAAACATTCAGTACTTC.

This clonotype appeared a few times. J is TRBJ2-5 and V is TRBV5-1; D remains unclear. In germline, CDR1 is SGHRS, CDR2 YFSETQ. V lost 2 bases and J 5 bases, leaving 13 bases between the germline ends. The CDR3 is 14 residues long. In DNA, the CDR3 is TGCGCCAGCAGCTTAGACTCCTCGTCGGAGACCCAGTACTTC. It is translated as CASSLDSSSETQYF.

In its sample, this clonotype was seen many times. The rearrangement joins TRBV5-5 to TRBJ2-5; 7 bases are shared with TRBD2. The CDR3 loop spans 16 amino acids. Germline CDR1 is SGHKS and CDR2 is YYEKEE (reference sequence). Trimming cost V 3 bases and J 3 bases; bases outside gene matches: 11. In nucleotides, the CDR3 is TGTGCCAGCAGCTCCTCGACTAGCCCCACAAAAGAGACCCAGTACTTC. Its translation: CASSSSTSPTKETQYF. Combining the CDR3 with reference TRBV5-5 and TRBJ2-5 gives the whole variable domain DAGVTQSPTHLIKTRGQQVTLRCSPISGHKSVSWYQQVLGQGPQFIFQYYEKEERGRGNFPDRFSARQFPNYSSELNVNALLLGDSALYLCASSSSTSPTKETQYFGPGTRLLVL.

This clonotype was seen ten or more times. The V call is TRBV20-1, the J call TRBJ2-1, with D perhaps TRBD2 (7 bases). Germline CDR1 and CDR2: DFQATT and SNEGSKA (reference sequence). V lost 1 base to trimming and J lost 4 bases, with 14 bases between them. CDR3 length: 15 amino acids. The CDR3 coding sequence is TGCAGTGCTAGAGTTTACGGGGGGCAGTACAATGAGCAGTTCTTC. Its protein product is CSARVYGGQYNEQFF.

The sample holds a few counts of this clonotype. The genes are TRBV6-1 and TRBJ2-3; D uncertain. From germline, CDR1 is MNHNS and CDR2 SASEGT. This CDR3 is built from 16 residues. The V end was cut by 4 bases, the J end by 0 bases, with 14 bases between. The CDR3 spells CASSVRRHPSTDTQYF. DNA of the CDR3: TGTGCCAGCAGTGTTCGACGACACCCAAGCACAGATACGCAGTATTTT.

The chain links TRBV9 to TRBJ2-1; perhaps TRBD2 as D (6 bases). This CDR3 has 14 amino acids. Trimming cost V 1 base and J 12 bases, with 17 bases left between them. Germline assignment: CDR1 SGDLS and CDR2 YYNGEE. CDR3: CASSVLSRDQAQFF. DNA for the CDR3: TGTGCCAGCAGCGTACTCTCGCGGGATCAGGCGCAGTTCTTC.

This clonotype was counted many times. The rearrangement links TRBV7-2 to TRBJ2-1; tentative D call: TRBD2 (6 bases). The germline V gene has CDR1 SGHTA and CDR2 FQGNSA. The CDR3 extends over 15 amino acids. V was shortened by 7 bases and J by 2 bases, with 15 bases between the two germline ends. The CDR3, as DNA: TGTGCCAGCATAATCAGAGGAGGGACCTACAATGAGCAGTTCTTC. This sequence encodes CASIIRGGTYNEQFF.

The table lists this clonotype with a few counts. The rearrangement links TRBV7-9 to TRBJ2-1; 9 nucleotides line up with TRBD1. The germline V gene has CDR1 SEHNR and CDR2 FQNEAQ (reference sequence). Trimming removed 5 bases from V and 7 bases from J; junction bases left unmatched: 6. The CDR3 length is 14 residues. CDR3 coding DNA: TGTGCCAGCAGCGGAAACAGGGGGCCAAATGAGCAGTTCTTC. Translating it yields CASSGNRGPNEQFF.

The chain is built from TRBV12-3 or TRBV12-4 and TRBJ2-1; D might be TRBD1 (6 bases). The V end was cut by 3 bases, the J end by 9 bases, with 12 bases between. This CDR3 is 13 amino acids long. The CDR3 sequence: CASSFEQGLEQFF. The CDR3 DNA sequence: TGTGCCAGCAGTTTCGAGCAGGGGCTTGAGCAGTTCTTC.

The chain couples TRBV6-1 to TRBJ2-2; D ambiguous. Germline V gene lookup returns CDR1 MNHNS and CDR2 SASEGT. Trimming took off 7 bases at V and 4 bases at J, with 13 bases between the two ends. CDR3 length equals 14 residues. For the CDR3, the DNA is TGTGCCAGCACCCGGGCGGTACCCACCGGGGAGCTGTTTTTT. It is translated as CASTRAVPTGELFF.

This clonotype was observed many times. The DNA of the CDR3 is TGTGCCATCAGTGTGTGGGGCAATCAGCCCCAGCATTTT. This codes for CAISVWGNQPQHF. This rearrangement joins TRBV10-3 to TRBJ1-5; D is ambiguous. CDR3 length equals 13 residues. Trimming removed 4 bases at V and 2 bases at J, with 6 bases between. Germline-derived CDR1 and CDR2 are ENHRY and SYGVKD.

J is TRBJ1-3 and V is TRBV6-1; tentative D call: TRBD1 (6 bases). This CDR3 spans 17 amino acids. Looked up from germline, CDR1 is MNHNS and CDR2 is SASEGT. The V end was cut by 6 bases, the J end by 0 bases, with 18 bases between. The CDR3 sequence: CASSDNRVAHSGNTIYF. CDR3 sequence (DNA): TGTGCCAGCAGCGATAACAGGGTCGCGCACTCTGGAAACACCATATATTTT.

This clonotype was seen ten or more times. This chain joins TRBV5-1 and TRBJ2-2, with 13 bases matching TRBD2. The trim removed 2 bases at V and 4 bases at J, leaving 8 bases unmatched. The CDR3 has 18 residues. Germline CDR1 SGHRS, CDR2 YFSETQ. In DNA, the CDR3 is TGCGCCAGCAGCTTTCTTGGGACTAGCGGGATCGGCACCGGGGAGCTGTTTTTT. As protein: CASSFLGTSGIGTGELFF.

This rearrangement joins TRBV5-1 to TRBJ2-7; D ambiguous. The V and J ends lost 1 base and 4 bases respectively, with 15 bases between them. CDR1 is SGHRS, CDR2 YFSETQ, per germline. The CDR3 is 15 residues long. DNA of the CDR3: TGCGCCAGCAGCTTGTCGACGCCCGGTTCGTACGAGCAGTACTTC. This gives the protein CASSLSTPGSYEQYF.

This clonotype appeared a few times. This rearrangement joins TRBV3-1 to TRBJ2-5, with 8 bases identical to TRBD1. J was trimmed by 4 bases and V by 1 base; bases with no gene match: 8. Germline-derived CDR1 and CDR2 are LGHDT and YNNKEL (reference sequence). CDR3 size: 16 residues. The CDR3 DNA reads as TGTGCCAGCAGCCAAGTAGGACAGGGAGAAGGAGAGACCCAGTACTTC. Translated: CASSQVGQGEGETQYF.

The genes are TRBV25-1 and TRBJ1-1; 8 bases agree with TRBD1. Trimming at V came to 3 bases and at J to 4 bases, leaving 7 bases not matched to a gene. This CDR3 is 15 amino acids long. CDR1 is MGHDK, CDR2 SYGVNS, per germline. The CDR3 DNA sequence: TGTGCCAGCAGTGAGGTGACAGGGGAGGTCACTGAAGCTTTCTTT. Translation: CASSEVTGEVTEAFF.

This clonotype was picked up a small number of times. CDR3 bases: TGCGCCAGCCTCGGGACAGGGCCGACTGAAGCTTTCTTT. This encodes CASLGTGPTEAFF. The V call is TRBV5-1, the J call TRBJ1-1, with TRBD1 matching over 9 bases. V lost 7 bases, J lost 5 bases, and 6 bases stayed unmatched. The CDR3 sequence is 13 residues long. The V gene's germline CDR1 is SGHRS and CDR2 YFSETQ.

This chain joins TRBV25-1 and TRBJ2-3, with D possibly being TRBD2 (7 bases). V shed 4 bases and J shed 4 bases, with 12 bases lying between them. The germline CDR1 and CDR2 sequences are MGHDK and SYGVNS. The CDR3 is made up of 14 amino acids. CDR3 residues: CASSVWEGADTQYF. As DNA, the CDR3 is TGTGCCAGCAGTGTATGGGAGGGGGCAGATACGCAGTATTTT.